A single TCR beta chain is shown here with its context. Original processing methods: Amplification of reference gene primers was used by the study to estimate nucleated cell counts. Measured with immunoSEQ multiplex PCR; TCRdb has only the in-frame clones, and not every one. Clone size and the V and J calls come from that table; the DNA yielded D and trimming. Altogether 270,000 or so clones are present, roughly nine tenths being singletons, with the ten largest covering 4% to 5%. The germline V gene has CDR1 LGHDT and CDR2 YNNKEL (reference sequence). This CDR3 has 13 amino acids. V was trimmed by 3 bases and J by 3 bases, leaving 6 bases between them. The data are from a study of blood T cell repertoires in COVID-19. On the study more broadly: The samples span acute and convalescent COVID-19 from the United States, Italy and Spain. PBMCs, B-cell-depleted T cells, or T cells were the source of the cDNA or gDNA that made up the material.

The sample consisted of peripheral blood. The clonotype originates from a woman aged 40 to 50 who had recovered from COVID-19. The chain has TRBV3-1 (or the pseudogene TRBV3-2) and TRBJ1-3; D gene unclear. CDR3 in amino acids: CASSHEHGNTIYF. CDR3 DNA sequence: TGTGCCAGCAGCCACGAACATGGAAACACCATATATTTT.